Listed here are 29 T cell receptor beta chains from one sample, sequenced in a study of blood T cell repertoires in COVID-19 (TCRdb year 2020). The receptor library was made with the immunoSEQ multiplex PCR assay. TCRdb took this table from immuneACCESS and kept in-frame rearrangements with V and J called. Such tables lack part of the clones; where checked against another copy, unresolved V genes explain under half of the gap, and the rest is unexplained. The sample profile shows roughly 110,000 clones; about 84% of them were found once. 13% to 15% of the sample goes to the ten largest clones. Material for sequencing was peripheral blood. These receptors came from a woman aged 60-75 years with acute or convalescent COVID-19.

A note on this clone: Additional DNA sequences in this sample encode the identical CDR3. In nucleotides, the CDR3 is TGTGCCAGCAGCTTAGGACAGGGAACCGGGGAGCTGTTTTTT. Translated, it gives CASSLGQGTGELFF. The V and J genes are TRBV11-2 and TRBJ2-2, with 7 bases matching TRBD1. The germline CDR1 and CDR2 sequences are SGHAT and FQNNGV. The J segment lost 5 bases and the V segment lost 1 base, leaving 1 base of the junction unmatched. The CDR3 is 14 amino acids.

The rearrangement joins TRBV5-5 to TRBJ2-2; tentatively, D is TRBD2 (5 bases). With 5 bases removed from V and 1 base from J, the gap between germline ends came to 12 bases. Looked up from germline, CDR1 is SGHKS and CDR2 is YYEKEE (reference sequence). The length of the CDR3 is 15 residues. The CDR3: CASRPAGGNTGELFF. In DNA, the CDR3 is TGTGCCAGCAGGCCAGCCGGAGGGAACACCGGGGAGCTGTTTTTT.

This chain uses TRBV4-1 with TRBJ1-1; 7 bases are a match to TRBD1. This CDR3 comprises 15 residues. V shed 4 bases, J shed 1 base, and the junction held 6 bases outside the gene matches. The germline V gene encodes CDR1 MGHRA and CDR2 YSYEKL. In nucleotides, the CDR3 is TGCGCCAGCAGCCGGGAAGGGGGCTCGAACACTGAAGCTTTCTTT. Its translation: CASSREGGSNTEAFF.

This rearrangement joins TRBV23-1 to TRBJ1-3; 9 nucleotides line up with TRBD1. TRBV23-1 qualifies as an ORF whose function is uncertain. Trimming took 3 bases from V and 1 from J; bases not matched to a gene: 4. The CDR3 has 16 residues. The CDR3 nucleotides are TGCGCCAGCAGTCACGAAGACAGGGGGTCTGGAAACACCATATATTTT. The encoded protein is CASSHEDRGSGNTIYF.

V is TRBV6-5 and J is TRBJ2-7; 7 nucleotides align to TRBD2. Looked up from germline, CDR1 is MNHEY and CDR2 is SVGAGI. Trimming removed 2 bases from V and 6 bases from J; junction bases left unmatched: 7. The CDR3 consists of 14 residues. In DNA, the CDR3 is TGTGCCAGCAGTTACGGTGCGGGAGTATTCGAGCAGTACTTC. The encoded protein is CASSYGAGVFEQYF.

The chain combines TRBV5-1 with TRBJ1-2; weak D call: TRBD1 (6 bases). Trimming pared 3 bases from V and 6 bases from J, leaving 21 bases between. In germline, CDR1 is SGHRS, CDR2 YFSETQ. The length of the CDR3 is 16 residues. The chain's CDR3 is CASSSQGIISMDGYTF. In DNA form, the CDR3 reads TGCGCCAGCAGCTCCCAGGGGATTATTTCGATGGATGGCTACACCTTC.

The J gene is TRBJ1-4, the V gene TRBV11-2; a weak D match, TRBD1 (5 bases). Germline V CDR1 and CDR2: SGHAT, FQNNGV. The CDR3 extends over 16 amino acids. V lost 5 bases, J lost 7 bases, and 20 bases lay in between. CDR3 amino acids: CASSTIESQGIEKLFF. CDR3 nucleotides: TGTGCCAGCAGCACCATTGAGAGCCAGGGAATTGAAAAACTGTTTTTT.

The rearrangement links TRBV7-9 to TRBJ1-4, with D maybe TRBD1 (5 bases). The V gene lost 8 bases and the J gene lost 8 bases, with 12 bases spanning the gap. The CDR3 covers 12 residues. Per germline, CDR1 SEHNR and CDR2 FQNEAQ (reference sequence). The CDR3 sequence: CASSLQGEKLFF. CDR3 bases: TGTGCCAGCTCCCTGCAGGGAGAAAAACTGTTTTTT.

The V gene is TRBV7-6, the J gene TRBJ1-1; the match to TRBD1 covers 8 bases. This CDR3 is built from 14 residues. Per germline, CDR1 SGHVS and CDR2 FNYEAQ. With 5 bases clipped from V and 4 bases from J, the junction kept 6 bases outside the gene matches. The CDR3 region is CASSLQGALTEAFF. The DNA for the CDR3 is TGTGCCAGCAGCCTTCAGGGGGCTCTCACTGAAGCTTTCTTT.

The chain is built from TRBV2 and TRBJ2-1; TRBD2 matches at 7 bases. Trimming took 4 bases from V and 0 from J; bases not matched to a gene: 3. Germline CDR1 and CDR2: SNHLY and FYNNEI. CDR3 size: 15 residues. CDR3 nucleotide sequence: TGTGCCAGCAGTGGTGGGGGGGGCTCCTACAATGAGCAGTTCTTC. Its protein is CASSGGGGSYNEQFF. Full variable domain (remainder filled in from reference TRBV2 and TRBJ2-1): EPEVTQTPSHQVTQMGQEVILRCVPISNHLYFYWYRQILGQKVEFLVSFYNNEISEKSEIFDDQFSVERPDGSNFTLKIRSTKLEDSAMYFCASSGGGGSYNEQFFGPGTRLTVL.

A single count supports this clone. This chain links TRBV11-2 with TRBJ2-6; 7 positions match TRBD2. V dropped 5 bases and J dropped 6; count of bases not matched to a gene: 7. This CDR3 region has 15 residues. Germline lookup yields CDR1 SGHAT and CDR2 FQNNGV. Written as DNA, the CDR3 is TGTGCCAGCAGCCTTGGACGGGAGGAGGCCAACGTCCTGACTTTC. Translation: CASSLGREEANVLTF.

This chain connects TRBV24-1 to TRBJ2-7; a possible D gene is TRBD2 (5 bases). V lost 3 bases and J 3 bases, leaving 17 bases between the germline ends. The V gene's germline CDR1 is KGHDR and CDR2 SFDVKD. This CDR3 has 16 residues. CDR3 amino acids: CATSDVPGIVYYEQYF. DNA of the CDR3: TGTGCCACCAGTGATGTCCCGGGAATAGTCTACTACGAGCAGTACTTC.

The chain employs TRBV19 and TRBJ2-5, with a tentative D call TRBD1 (5 bases). The CDR3 runs to 13 residues. Germline CDR1 is LNHDA and CDR2 is SQIVND (reference sequence). Trimming shortened V by 5 bases and J by 2 bases, and 9 bases separated the two germline ends. CDR3 coding DNA: TGTGCCAGTAGTCAGGGCGGTCAAGAGACCCAGTACTTC. This sequence encodes CASSQGGQETQYF.

This sequence joins TRBV6-1 and TRBJ1-1; D perhaps matches TRBD1 (6 bases). Trimming left V 1 base short and J 1 base short, with 10 bases between. The CDR3 loop spans 15 amino acids. The germline CDR1 and CDR2 sequences are MNHNS and SASEGT. Here the CDR3 reads CASSEVAGENTEAFF. CDR3 DNA sequence: TGTGCCAGCAGTGAAGTGGCAGGGGAGAACACTGAAGCTTTCTTT.

The chain couples TRBV5-1 to TRBJ2-5; 16 bases map to TRBD2. The CDR3 loop spans 15 amino acids. CDR1 and CDR2 from the germline V gene are SGHRS and YFSETQ. V dropped 7 bases and J dropped 5; count of bases not matched to a gene: 5. The CDR3 DNA reads TGCGCCAGCGGGACTAGCGGGGGGGCCGGTGAGACCCAGTACTTC. Residues: CASGTSGGAGETQYF.

This sequence joins TRBV24-1 and TRBJ2-3, with 12 bases fitting TRBD2. Per germline, CDR1 KGHDR and CDR2 SFDVKD. This CDR3 is built from 16 residues. The J segment lost 6 bases and the V segment lost 3 bases, leaving 6 bases of the junction unmatched. The CDR3 here is CATSDPSGGAGDTQYF. DNA of the CDR3: TGTGCCACCAGTGATCCTAGCGGGGGGGCCGGGGATACGCAGTATTTT.

V gene TRBV3-1 (or the pseudogene TRBV3-2) combines with J gene TRBJ1-1, with TRBD1 identical over 9 bases. This CDR3 comprises 19 residues. V was clipped by 0 bases and J by 1 base; unmatched bases: 12. The germline V gene encodes CDR1 LGHDT and CDR2 YNNKEL (reference sequence). The chain's CDR3 is CASSQEYGVAGQGNTEAFF. The DNA of the CDR3 is TGTGCCAGCAGCCAAGAATATGGGGTTGCGGGACAGGGGAACACTGAAGCTTTCTTT.

This clone showed up many times. This chain connects TRBV19 to TRBJ2-7; tentative D call: TRBD2 (5 bases). Germline loops: CDR1 LNHDA, CDR2 SQIVND (reference sequence). The V end was cut by 3 bases, the J end by 3 bases, with 15 bases between. The CDR3 covers 15 residues. DNA for the CDR3: TGTGCCAGTAGTATTAGTAGCGCCCCTTTCTACGAGCAGTACTTC. Amino acids: CASSISSAPFYEQYF.

The chain carries TRBV7-2 and TRBJ2-5, with TRBD2 matching 16 bases. After removal of 3 bases from V and 5 bases from J, the junction contained 3 bases not matched to a gene. CDR1 SGHTA and CDR2 FQGNSA come from the germline V gene. This CDR3 contains 16 residues. The CDR3 coding sequence is TGTGCCAGCAGCTTGGGACTAGCGGGGGGGCCCGAGACCCAGTACTTC. It specifies CASSLGLAGGPETQYF.

The V call is TRBV29-1, the J call TRBJ1-2, with TRBD1 as a possible D gene (6 bases). Germline CDR1 reads SQVTM; CDR2 reads ANQGSEA. This CDR3 contains 13 residues. Trimming removed 7 bases at V and 1 base at J, with 13 bases between. The CDR3 region has the DNA TGCAGCGCCCTGGACAGCCGTAACTATGGCTACACCTTC. Its translation is CSALDSRNYGYTF.

The chain has TRBV7-9 and TRBJ1-1, with D perhaps TRBD1 (5 bases). The germline V gene encodes CDR1 SEHNR and CDR2 FQNEAQ (reference sequence). V lost 3 bases and J lost 2, with 7 bases in between. The CDR3 spans 13 residues. CDR3 amino acids: CASSLTANTEAFF. CDR3 sequence (DNA): TGTGCCAGCAGCTTGACAGCCAACACTGAAGCTTTCTTT. The full variable domain, its missing parts supplied by reference TRBV7-9 and TRBJ1-1, is DTGVSQNPRHKITKRGQNVTFRCDPISEHNRLYWYRQTLGQGPEFLTYFQNEAQLEKSRLLSDRFSAERPKGSFSTLEIQRTEQGDSAMYLCASSLTANTEAFFGQGTRLTVV.

The rearrangement joins TRBV3-1 (or the pseudogene TRBV3-2) to TRBJ2-7; no clear D. The germline CDR1 and CDR2 sequences are LGHDT and YNNKEL (reference sequence). V shed 4 bases and J shed 4 bases, with 17 bases lying between them. The CDR3 has 15 amino acids. For the CDR3, the DNA is TGTGCCAGCAGCCCTCGGCGGTCCGAATGGTACGAGCAGTACTTC. This codes for CASSPRRSEWYEQYF.

The rearrangement joins TRBV2 to TRBJ1-2; D is undetermined. The V gene's germline CDR1 is SNHLY and CDR2 FYNNEI. The CDR3 loop spans 16 amino acids. V lost 7 bases, J lost 4 bases, and 22 bases lay in between. This CDR3 is CASILDAGIMGYGYTF. The CDR3 DNA is TGTGCCAGCATCCTAGACGCCGGGATTATGGGCTATGGCTACACCTTC. Using reference TRBV2 and TRBJ1-2 for the parts outside the CDR3, the full variable domain is EPEVTQTPSHQVTQMGQEVILRCVPISNHLYFYWYRQILGQKVEFLVSFYNNEISEKSEIFDDQFSVERPDGSNFTLKIRSTKLEDSAMYFCASILDAGIMGYGYTFGSGTRLTVV.

There are a few counts of this clone. The rearrangement uses TRBV10-3 and TRBJ2-3; 7 nucleotides line up with TRBD1. Germline CDR1 and CDR2: ENHRY and SYGVKD. The CDR3 contains 15 residues. J gave up 2 bases and V 4 bases, and 6 bases lay outside the gene matches. DNA for the CDR3: TGTGCCATCAGTGGTGAGGGGGCCCTCACAGATACGCAGTATTTT. Translation gives CAISGEGALTDTQYF.

The chain uses TRBV5-1 and TRBJ1-1; 7 bases match TRBD1. This CDR3 spans 17 amino acids. Losses at the gene ends were 3 bases for V and 1 base for J; bases not matched to a gene: 12. Germline CDR1 SGHRS, CDR2 YFSETQ. The CDR3 loop reads CASSSTGEGARNTEAFF. The DNA of the CDR3 is TGCGCCAGCAGCTCGACCGGCGAGGGGGCGAGGAACACTGAAGCTTTCTTT.

The chain joins TRBV27 to TRBJ2-7; maybe TRBD1 (6 bases). The CDR3 is 14 residues long. The V gene's germline CDR1 is MNHEY and CDR2 SMNVEV (reference sequence). Trimming removed 4 bases at V and 0 bases at J, with 10 bases between. The chain's CDR3 is CASSSGTFSYEQYF. The CDR3 DNA is TGTGCCAGCAGTTCCGGGACATTCTCCTACGAGCAGTACTTC.

The chain employs TRBV7-2 and TRBJ1-2, with a possible D match to TRBD1 (5 bases). CDR3 length equals 17 residues. Germline CDR1 SGHTA, CDR2 FQGNSA. Trimming removed 1 base at V and 3 bases at J, with 18 bases between. CDR3 residues: CASSLVWPGGVDYGYTF. The CDR3 DNA is TGTGCCAGCAGCTTAGTCTGGCCGGGGGGTGTGGACTATGGCTACACCTTC. Based on the CDR3 plus reference TRBV7-2 and TRBJ1-2, the full variable domain is GAGVSQSPSNKVTEKGKDVELRCDPISGHTALYWYRQSLGQGLEFLIYFQGNSAPDKSGLPSDRFSAERTGGSVSTLTIQRTQQEDSAVYLCASSLVWPGGVDYGYTFGSGTRLTVV.

This chain connects TRBV9 to TRBJ2-1; D might be TRBD2 (6 bases). V gave up 4 bases and J gave up 3 bases, with 14 bases separating them. The CDR3 loop spans 15 amino acids. Germline assignment: CDR1 SGDLS and CDR2 YYNGEE. The CDR3 protein is CASSPRVADYNEQFF. The CDR3 DNA reads TGTGCCAGCAGCCCCCGAGTAGCGGACTACAATGAGCAGTTCTTC.

The chain links TRBV30 to TRBJ2-1; no reliable D call. Trimming took off 4 bases at V and 0 bases at J, with 4 bases between the two ends. The germline V gene has CDR1 GTSNPN and CDR2 SVGIG (reference sequence). CDR3 length: 12 residues. The CDR3 loop reads CAWIRSYNEQFF. CDR3 coding DNA: TGTGCCTGGATTCGCTCCTACAATGAGCAGTTCTTC. Variable domain in full (rest from reference TRBV30 and TRBJ2-1): SQTIHQWPATLVQPVGSPLSLECTVEGTSNPNLYWYRQAAGRGLQLLFYSVGIGQISSEVPQNLSASRPQDRQFILSSKKLLLSDSGFYLCAWIRSYNEQFFGPGTRLTVL.